Listed below are T cell receptor beta chains from one sample, sequenced in a study of blood T cell repertoires in COVID-19. TCRdb's copy holds only in-frame clones and misses some; the assay was immunoSEQ multiplex PCR. The sample records roughly 150,000 clones, around 87% being singletons. Sequencing used peripheral blood. The receptors stem from an elderly woman with COVID-19, enrolled during active disease. Each CDR3 is given with its conserved first and last residue. D genes are given only for firm matches. Size is stated for part of the rows, as once, few or many counts, or as a class when the clone is expanded.

TRBV15	few	TRBJ1-5	TRBD1	CATNRGGAVNQPQHF	TGTGCCACCAATAGAGGGGGCGCGGTCAATCAGCCCCAGCATTTT
TRBV28	.	TRBJ1-2	.	CASRPGGPNYGYTF	TGTGCCAGTAGACCCGGGGGGCCTAACTATGGCTACACCTTC
TRBV4-1	.	TRBJ1-2	.	CASSLQRQVNYGYTF	TGCGCCAGCAGCCTTCAACGACAGGTTAACTATGGCTACACCTTC
TRBV11-3	.	TRBJ2-7	.	CASSLDHGGEQYF	TGTGCCAGCAGCTTAGATCACGGGGGCGAGCAGTACTTC
TRBV7-8	.	TRBJ2-5	.	CASSPVEGTQYF	TGTGCCAGCAGCCCCGTCGAGGGGACCCAGTACTTC
TRBV18	.	TRBJ1-5	.	CASSPGGGAQPQHF	TGTGCCAGCTCACCCGGGGGAGGCGCCCAGCCCCAGCATTTT
TRBV7-2	.	TRBJ1-5	TRBD1	CASSFGQGTQPQHF	TGTGCCAGCAGCTTCGGACAGGGCACTCAGCCCCAGCATTTT
TRBV19	.	TRBJ2-2	TRBD1	CASSIAGDRVNTGELFF	TGTGCCAGTAGTATAGCTGGGGACAGGGTGAACACCGGGGAGCTGTTTTTT
TRBV27	.	TRBJ2-1	TRBD1	CASRRETGGVDEQFF	TGTGCCAGCAGACGCGAGACAGGGGGGGTCGATGAGCAGTTCTTC
TRBV4-2	.	TRBJ2-1	.	CASSQEGSGYNEQFF	TGTGCCAGCAGCCAAGAAGGTAGCGGTTACAATGAGCAGTTCTTC
TRBV4-1	.	TRBJ1-2	.	CASSQQGGDYGYTF	TGCGCCAGCAGCCAACAGGGAGGCGACTATGGCTACACCTTC
TRBV9	.	TRBJ2-6	TRBD1	CASSPVVGGDLKGSGANVLTF	TGTGCCAGCAGCCCCGTGGTAGGGGGCGACCTAAAGGGCTCTGGGGCCAACGTCCTGACTTTC
TRBV7-2	.	TRBJ2-1	TRBD2	CASSPSGSSYNEQFF	TGTGCCAGCAGCCCTAGCGGGAGCTCCTACAATGAGCAGTTCTTC
TRBV18	.	TRBJ2-1	.	CASSPLLAYTEQFF	TGTGCCAGCTCACCGCTACTAGCTTATACTGAGCAGTTCTTC
TRBV19	.	TRBJ2-4	.	CASHPPGAKNIQYF	TGTGCCTCCCATCCCCCGGGGGCCAAAAACATTCAGTACTTC
TRBV4-2	.	TRBJ1-3	.	CASSQEVGTSSGNTIYF	TGTGCCAGCAGCCAAGAAGTGGGCACGAGCTCTGGAAACACCATATATTTT
TRBV6-6	.	TRBJ2-7	.	CASSYQSQGTYEQYF	TGTGCCAGCAGTTATCAAAGCCAGGGTACCTACGAGCAGTACTTC
TRBV5-5	few	TRBJ1-2	TRBD1	CASSRQGALNYGYTF	TGTGCCAGCAGCCGGCAGGGGGCTCTTAACTATGGCTACACCTTC
TRBV4-1	few	TRBJ1-1	.	CASSQDQISGTEAFF	TGCGCCAGCAGCCAAGATCAGATTTCGGGCACTGAAGCTTTCTTT
TRBV2	.	TRBJ1-2	.	CASSKPKGVGGPGHKEPGGYTF	TGTGCCAGCAGCAAACCAAAGGGGGTCGGGGGGCCGGGACATAAAGAACCTGGTGGCTACACCTTC
TRBV25-1	.	TRBJ2-3	TRBD2	CASSRREGATQYF	TGTGCCAGCAGCCGGCGGGAGGGCGCTACGCAGTATTTT
TRBV6-8	.	TRBJ2-5	TRBD1	CASSYSQGSSQETQYF	TGTGCCAGCAGTTACTCACAGGGGTCCTCCCAAGAGACCCAGTACTTC
TRBV6-2/TRBV6-3	.	TRBJ2-7	TRBD1	CASSTLGQALAYEQYF	TGTGCCAGCAGTACACTGGGACAGGCGCTGGCCTACGAGCAGTACTTC
TRBV11-3	.	TRBJ2-5	TRBD1	CASSQRGTGGETQYF	TGTGCCAGCAGCCAACGGGGGACAGGGGGAGAGACCCAGTACTTC
TRBV5-4	.	TRBJ1-5	.	CASSSQGGNQPQHF	TGTGCCAGCAGCTCCCAGGGCGGCAATCAGCCCCAGCATTTT
TRBV6-5	.	TRBJ2-1	TRBD2	CASSYGLGGSDNEQFF	TGTGCCAGCAGTTACGGTTTGGGGGGGTCGGACAATGAGCAGTTCTTC
TRBV19	few	TRBJ2-6	.	CASRGTPSGANVLTF	TGTGCCAGCCGGGGGACTCCCTCTGGGGCCAACGTCCTGACTTTC
TRBV28	.	TRBJ1-1	.	CASSPPGFMNTEAFF	TGTGCCAGCAGCCCTCCGGGATTTATGAACACTGAAGCTTTCTTT
TRBV19	.	TRBJ2-7	TRBD2	CASSIGRSGRSYEQYF	TGTGCCAGTAGTATAGGGCGTAGCGGGCGATCCTACGAGCAGTACTTC
TRBV28	.	TRBJ1-1	TRBD1	CASSQGGVGTEAFF	TGTGCCAGCAGTCAGGGGGGTGTCGGCACTGAAGCTTTCTTT
TRBV5-6	.	TRBJ1-1	.	CASSLRQLMNTEAFF	TGTGCCAGCAGCTTGAGACAGCTCATGAACACTGAAGCTTTCTTT
TRBV7-9	.	TRBJ2-1	TRBD1	CASSLATGGYGDEQFF	TGTGCCAGCAGCTTAGCGACAGGGGGCTATGGGGATGAGCAGTTCTTC
TRBV7-9	.	TRBJ1-2	TRBD1	CASSFRDRVQGGYTF	TGTGCCAGCAGTTTCCGGGACAGGGTACAAGGGGGCTACACCTTC
TRBV7-2	.	TRBJ1-6	TRBD1	CASSLGRTGGKSPLHF	TGTGCCAGCAGCTTAGGCAGGACAGGGGGTAAATCACCCCTCCACTTT
TRBV11-2	.	TRBJ1-2	TRBD1	CASSLRLYDDRANTF	TGTGCCAGCAGCTTAAGGCTTTATGACGACAGGGCAAACACCTTC
TRBV7-2	few	TRBJ1-3	.	CASSSIGTISSGNTIYF	TGTGCCAGCAGCTCTATTGGGACAATTAGCTCTGGAAACACCATATATTTT
TRBV5-1	once	TRBJ1-4	TRBD1	CASSLESRGSEKLFF	TGCGCCAGCAGCTTGGAAAGCAGGGGGAGTGAAAAACTGTTTTTT
TRBV7-2	.	TRBJ2-3	TRBD1	CASSLDRTGGTDTQYF	TGTGCCAGCAGCTTAGACCGGACAGGGGGCACAGATACGCAGTATTTT
TRBV24-1	.	TRBJ1-2	.	CATSDLGKGGYGYTF	TGTGCCACCAGTGATTTGGGGAAGGGAGGCTATGGCTACACCTTC
TRBV19	few	TRBJ1-5	TRBD1	CASTEQGQGNQPQHF	TGTGCCAGCACCGAACAGGGACAGGGCAATCAGCCCCAGCATTTT
TRBV12-3/TRBV12-4	medium-sized	TRBJ1-2	.	CASSLPLYGYTF	TGTGCCAGCAGTTTACCCCTCTATGGCTACACCTTC